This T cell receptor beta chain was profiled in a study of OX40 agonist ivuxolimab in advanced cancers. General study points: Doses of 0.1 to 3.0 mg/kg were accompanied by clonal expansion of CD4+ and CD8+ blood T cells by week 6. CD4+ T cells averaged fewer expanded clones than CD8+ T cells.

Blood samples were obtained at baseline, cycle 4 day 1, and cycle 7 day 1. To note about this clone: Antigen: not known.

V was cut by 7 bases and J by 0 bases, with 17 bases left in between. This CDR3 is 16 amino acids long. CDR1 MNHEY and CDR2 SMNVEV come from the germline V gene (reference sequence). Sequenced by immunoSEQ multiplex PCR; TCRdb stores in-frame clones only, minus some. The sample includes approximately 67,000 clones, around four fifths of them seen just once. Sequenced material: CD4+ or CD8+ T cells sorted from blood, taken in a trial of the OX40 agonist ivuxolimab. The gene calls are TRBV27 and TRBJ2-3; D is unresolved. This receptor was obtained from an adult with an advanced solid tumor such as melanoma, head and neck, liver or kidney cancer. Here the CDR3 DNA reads TGTGCCAGCATCTCCGCATGGGGTCCCAGCACAGATACGCAGTATTTT. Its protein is CASISAWGPSTDTQYF.